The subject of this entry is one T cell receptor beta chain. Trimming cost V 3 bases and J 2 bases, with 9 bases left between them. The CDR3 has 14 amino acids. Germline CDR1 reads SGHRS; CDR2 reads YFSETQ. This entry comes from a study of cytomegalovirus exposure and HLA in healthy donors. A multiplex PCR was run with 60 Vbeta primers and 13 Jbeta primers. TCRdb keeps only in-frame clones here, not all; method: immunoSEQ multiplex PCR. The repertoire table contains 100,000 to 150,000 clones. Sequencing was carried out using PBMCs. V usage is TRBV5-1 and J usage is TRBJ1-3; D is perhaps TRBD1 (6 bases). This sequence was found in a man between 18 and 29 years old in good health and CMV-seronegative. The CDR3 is CASSSGQTGNTIYF. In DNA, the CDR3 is TGCGCCAGCAGCTCAGGACAGACTGGAAACACCATATATTTT.